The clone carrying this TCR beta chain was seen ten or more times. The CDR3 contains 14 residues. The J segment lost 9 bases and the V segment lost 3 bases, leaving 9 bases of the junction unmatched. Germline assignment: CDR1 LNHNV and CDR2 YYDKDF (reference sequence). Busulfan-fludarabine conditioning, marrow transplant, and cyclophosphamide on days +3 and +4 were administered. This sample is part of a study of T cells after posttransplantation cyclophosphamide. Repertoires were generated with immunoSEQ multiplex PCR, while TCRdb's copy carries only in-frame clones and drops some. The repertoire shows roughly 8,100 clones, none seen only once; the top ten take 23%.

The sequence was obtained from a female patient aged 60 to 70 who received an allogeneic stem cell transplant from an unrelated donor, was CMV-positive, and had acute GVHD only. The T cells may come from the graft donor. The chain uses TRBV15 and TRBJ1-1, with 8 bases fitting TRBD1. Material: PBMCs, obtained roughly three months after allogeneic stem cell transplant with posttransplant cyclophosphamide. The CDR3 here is CATSSPPDRGKAFF. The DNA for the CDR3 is TGTGCCACCAGCAGCCCCCCCGACAGGGGTAAAGCTTTCTTT. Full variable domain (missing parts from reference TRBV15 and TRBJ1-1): DAMVIQNPRYQVTQFGKPVTLSCSQTLNHNVMYWYQQKSSQAPKLLFHYYDKDFNNEADTPDNFQSRRPNTSFCFLDIRSPGLGDTAMYLCATSSPPDRGKAFFGQGTRLTVV.